This T cell receptor (beta chain) derives from a study of CD8 T cells in Susac syndrome (dated by TCRdb to the late 2010s). For the wider study: The study used repertoire sequencing to test whether antigen drove CD8+ T cell activation and differentiation in Susac syndrome. The investigation overall reported the following: The number of individuals in the TCR sequencing and HLA analysis was recognized as being relatively small.

V gives up 3 bases and J gives up 6 bases, and the segment between their germline ends measures 10 bases. The cysteine opens and the phenylalanine closes a CDR3 of 13 amino acids. The read is trimmed to its CDR3 DNA, 39 bases read in frame from base 1. As encoded in the germline V gene (reference sequence), CDR1 is LNHNV while CDR2 is YYDKDF. Peripheral blood CD8+ and CD4+ T cells from healthy donors, Susac syndrome patients and multiple sclerosis patients were profiled using high-throughput TCR beta sequencing. The multiple sclerosis controls were treatment-naive patients who had stable or active relapsing-remitting disease and met the revised McDonald criteria. Bulk CD8+ and CD4+ T cells were purified by magnetic negative isolation, whereas CD8+ TEMRA cells were enriched by FACS. Blood was drawn into EDTA tubes, processed within 24 hours, and PBMCs were isolated by density gradient centrifugation. PBMCs intended for TCR sequencing were cryopreserved in liquid nitrogen and thawed later in a water bath at 37 degrees C. Purity of sorted or isolated CD4+, CD8+ and CD8+ TEMRA cells was at least 90%.

To note about this clonotype: Its antigen is still unknown. It has no much larger one-base neighbor in the sample; base qualities were not kept.

RNA was extracted using the RNeasy kit, and roughly 0.5 to 1 ug of the RNA was reverse transcribed with random hexamers. The immunoSEQ multiplex PCR assay, covering 54 Vbeta and 13 Jbeta segments, was used to amplify TCR beta CDR3 regions. PCR amplification bias was corrected using a synthetic template baseline for primer optimization and computational correction. The published analysis was carried out like this. Reads were assigned to V, D and J genes according to IMGT and analyzed in immunoSEQ Analyzer, with only productive sequences retained. To calculate clonality, Shannon entropy was normalized by log2 of the number of productive unique sequences and then subtracted from one. For each patient and control, public and private clones were evaluated within the 100 most prevalent clones. Clones were defined as Susac-specific if absent from the healthy and MS cohorts, from around 1,100 published viral clones and from other ImmuneACCESS disease sequences. TCRdb trimmed the raw reads at Q25, called clones with MiXCR and kept productive beta chains. Identical CDR3 protein sequences are pooled into one entry, listed with their most common genes and DNA. TCRdb assigned the V and J calls; the authors' analysis was not used. The sample table lists a few hundred thousand distinct CDR3 sequences, 95% of them with a count of one. 0.095% of the sample is in the top ten clones.

Rearrangement joined TRBV15 to TRBJ2-3; tentative D gene TRBD1, with 5 bases matching. This receptor was obtained from a human donor with multiple sclerosis. Sequencing was carried out using CD4+ T cells from PBMCs. The DNA sequence follows: TGTGCCACCAGCAGGGCAGGGAAGGATACGCAGTATTTT. Its product reads: CATSRAGKDTQYF.